The rows below give T cell receptor beta chains drawn from one sample of a study of CD49a tissue-resident CD8 T cells in human skin. The assay was immunoSEQ multiplex PCR, and TCRdb's table has in-frame clones only and misses some. The sample holds over 750 clones, roughly 70% seen once. Sequenced sample: CLA- CD8+ effector memory T cells sorted from blood. These receptors originate from a human donor in good health. Both conserved end residues are part of each CDR3. The order of the fields is J gene, D gene, clone size, V gene, CDR3 protein, CDR3 DNA. The D gene is left open where the match is weak. Part of the rows lack a size; the others show once, few, many or a class for expanded clones.

TRBJ2-1 | - | - | TRBV6-6 | CASSHGGEQFF | TGTGCCAGCAGCCACGGGGGTGAGCAGTTCTTC
TRBJ1-1 | - | - | TRBV5-4 | CASSLENVSPGVGGNTEAFF | TGTGCCAGCAGCTTGGAGAACGTTTCGCCAGGGGTTGGGGGGAACACTGAAGCTTTCTTT
TRBJ2-1 | TRBD2 | - | TRBV6-1 | CASSVTSGDYNEQFF | TGTGCCAGCAGTGTGACTAGCGGGGATTACAATGAGCAGTTCTTC
TRBJ1-1 | - | - | TRBV5-6 | CASSQQDTEAFF | TGTGCCAGCAGCCAGCAGGACACTGAAGCTTTCTTT
TRBJ2-5 | - | - | TRBV14 | CASSQTSGVLREKTQYF | TGTGCCAGCAGCCAAACATCGGGGGTATTGAGGGAAAAGACCCAGTACTTC
TRBJ2-1 | TRBD2 | - | TRBV15 | CATSRDGEGPNEQFF | TGTGCCACCAGCAGAGATGGGGAGGGACCCAATGAGCAGTTCTTC
TRBJ2-6 | - | - | TRBV6-5 | CASSYSVAHGANVLTF | TGTGCCAGCAGTTACTCGGTGGCTCACGGGGCCAACGTCCTGACTTTC
TRBJ1-3 | - | few | TRBV21-1 | CASSTEKVQGLSGNTIYF | TGTGCCAGCAGCACTGAGAAGGTTCAGGGGCTCTCTGGAAACACCATATATTTT
TRBJ1-4 | - | once | TRBV5-1 | CASRPPGVDEKLFF | TGCGCCAGCAGACCCCCAGGGGTAGATGAAAAACTGTTTTTT
TRBJ2-4 | TRBD1 | once | TRBV27 | CASSSLPGGLENIQYF | TGTGCCAGCAGTTCTCTACCAGGGGGCTTGGAAAACATTCAGTACTTC
TRBJ2-7 | TRBD1 | - | TRBV14 | CASSQEGTAYEQYF | TGTGCCAGCAGCCAAGAGGGGACAGCCTACGAGCAGTACTTC
TRBJ2-1 | TRBD1 | - | TRBV6-4 | CASSDSRTGDYNEQFF | TGTGCCAGCAGTGACTCTCGGACAGGGGACTACAATGAGCAGTTCTTC
TRBJ1-5 | - | - | TRBV7-8 | CASSLTAAYSNQPQHF | TGTGCCAGCAGCTTAACAGCAGCATATAGCAATCAGCCCCAGCATTTT
TRBJ1-1 | - | few | TRBV9 | CASSPRGWTEAFF | TGTGCCAGCAGCCCACGGGGATGGACTGAAGCTTTCTTT
TRBJ1-5 | TRBD1 | few | TRBV28 | CASTNDREDNQPQHF | TGTGCCAGCACCAATGACAGGGAAGACAATCAGCCCCAGCATTTT
TRBJ2-1 | TRBD2 | - | TRBV6-4 | CASSEGLAGGDEQFF | TGTGCCAGCAGTGAAGGACTAGCGGGGGGAGACGAGCAGTTCTTC
TRBJ1-1 | - | few | TRBV9 | CASSLQQGNTEAFF | TGTGCCAGCAGCTTACAGCAGGGGAACACTGAAGCTTTCTTT
TRBJ2-7 | - | - | TRBV7-6 | CASSLELTYEQYF | TGTGCCAGCAGCCTAGAACTTACTTACGAGCAGTACTTC
TRBJ2-7 | TRBD2 | - | TRBV27 | CASRGLATYEQYF | TGTGCCAGCAGGGGACTAGCAACCTACGAGCAGTACTTC
TRBJ1-2 | TRBD1 | - | TRBV5-1 | CASSLESGGRDGYTF | TGCGCCAGCAGCTTGGAATCAGGGGGGAGAGATGGCTACACCTTC
TRBJ2-1 | TRBD2 | once | TRBV9 | CASSVYSGGKYNEQFF | TGTGCCAGCAGCGTATATAGCGGGGGGAAGTACAATGAGCAGTTCTTC
TRBJ2-1 | TRBD1 | - | TRBV4-1 | CASSQVQGAGNEQFF | TGCGCCAGCAGCCAGGTGCAGGGGGCAGGGAATGAGCAGTTCTTC
TRBJ1-2 | TRBD1 | - | TRBV19 | CASTPGTANYGYTF | TGTGCCAGTACCCCCGGGACAGCTAACTATGGCTACACCTTC
TRBJ2-7 | TRBD2 | - | TRBV4-1 | CASSQTLAGGSYEQYF | TGCGCCAGCAGCCAAACACTAGCGGGGGGATCCTACGAGCAGTACTTC
TRBJ2-3 | TRBD2 | - | TRBV2 | CASRGLAGDLDTQYF | TGTGCCAGCAGAGGACTAGCGGGGGATCTTGATACGCAGTATTTT
TRBJ1-5 | TRBD1 | - | TRBV5-1 | CASSLQGNQPQHF | TGCGCCAGCAGCTTACAGGGGAATCAGCCCCAGCATTTT
TRBJ1-4 | TRBD1 | - | TRBV7-9 | CAGQGARNEKLFF | TGTGCCGGACAGGGGGCGCGTAATGAAAAACTGTTTTTT
TRBJ2-5 | - | - | TRBV5-8 | CASSPRDFLVGETQYF | TGTGCCAGCAGCCCTCGGGACTTCTTGGTCGGAGAGACCCAGTACTTC
TRBJ2-7 | - | - | TRBV9 | CASSVDNSASEQYF | TGTGCCAGCAGCGTAGATAATAGCGCGAGCGAGCAGTACTTC
TRBJ1-2 | TRBD1 | - | TRBV4-2 | CASSQDRAGGNYGYTF | TGTGCCAGCAGCCAAGATCGCGCAGGGGGAAACTATGGCTACACCTTC
TRBJ1-1 | - | - | TRBV10-2 | CASSEIVGVNTEAFF | TGCGCCAGCAGTGAAATAGTAGGGGTGAACACTGAAGCTTTCTTT
TRBJ2-5 | TRBD2 | - | TRBV9 | CASSPTSGGGETQYF | TGTGCCAGCAGCCCCACTAGCGGGGGGGGAGAGACCCAGTACTTC
TRBJ2-2 | - | - | TRBV27 | CASSLSFSGELFF | TGTGCCAGCAGTTTATCCTTTTCCGGGGAGCTGTTTTTT
TRBJ2-7 | - | - | TRBV7-9 | CASSLATYEQYF | TGTGCCAGCAGCTTAGCTACCTACGAGCAGTACTTC
TRBJ2-7 | TRBD2 | - | TRBV10-3 | CAISVFSKRGVPYEQYF | TGTGCCATCAGTGTATTTTCGAAGCGGGGGGTACCCTACGAGCAGTACTTC
TRBJ1-5 | TRBD1 | - | TRBV4-1 | CASSQDWARGTGLRPQHF | TGCGCCAGCAGCCAAGATTGGGCCCGAGGGACAGGCTTAAGGCCCCAGCATTTT
TRBJ1-3 | - | - | TRBV28 | CASKDSSGNTIYF | TGTGCCAGCAAGGACAGCTCTGGAAACACCATATATTTT
TRBJ2-6 | - | - | TRBV5-4 | CASSLFYPSSGANVLTF | TGTGCCAGCAGCTTATTCTACCCCTCCTCTGGGGCCAACGTCCTGACTTTC
TRBJ1-2 | - | large | TRBV5-4 | CASSLYYRAEGLGYTF | TGTGCCAGCAGCTTGTATTACAGGGCCGAGGGATTGGGCTACACCTTC
TRBJ1-1 | - | - | TRBV21-1 | CASSKCGTEAFF | TGTGCCAGCAGCAAATGCGGCACTGAAGCTTTCTTT
TRBJ2-1 | TRBD1 | - | TRBV28 | CASSFPRQGARDNEQFF | TGTGCCAGCAGTTTCCCTCGACAGGGGGCTCGGGACAATGAGCAGTTCTTC
TRBJ2-1 | TRBD1 | few | TRBV7-9 | CASSFTPDRGHNEQFF | TGTGCCAGCAGCTTCACCCCGGACAGGGGACACAATGAGCAGTTCTTC
TRBJ2-7 | TRBD1 | - | TRBV11-2 | CASSLGQGAYEQYF | TGTGCCAGCAGCTTAGGGCAGGGGGCCTACGAGCAGTACTTC
TRBJ2-2 | TRBD2 | once | TRBV4-3 | CASSQDPSGGAGELFF | TGCGCCAGCAGCCAAGATCCGAGCGGGGGGGCCGGGGAGCTGTTTTTT
TRBJ1-2 | - | - | TRBV7-9 | CASSLAFTGFGYTF | TGTGCCAGCAGCTTAGCGTTTACAGGGTTTGGCTACACCTTC
TRBJ1-1 | TRBD1 | once | TRBV6-6 | CASSYPTGGVDEAFF | TGTGCCAGCAGTTACCCTACAGGGGGGGTTGACGAAGCTTTCTTT
TRBJ2-1 | TRBD1 | - | TRBV4-1 | CASSHGTGRANEQFF | TGCGCCAGCAGCCACGGGACAGGGCGAGCTAATGAGCAGTTCTTC
TRBJ2-5 | - | - | TRBV9 | CASSVAGGLGETQYF | TGTGCCAGCAGCGTAGCTGGGGGCCTCGGAGAGACCCAGTACTTC
TRBJ2-3 | TRBD2 | - | TRBV30 | CAWMYGGGYTDTQYF | TGTGCCTGGATGTACGGCGGGGGATACACAGATACGCAGTATTTT
TRBJ2-1 | - | - | TRBV7-2 | CASSLPGGDEQFF | TGTGCCAGCAGCTTACCGGGGGGCGATGAGCAGTTCTTC
TRBJ1-2 | TRBD1 | - | TRBV5-1 | CASRPTGTGYGYTF | TGCGCCAGCAGACCTACCGGGACAGGGTATGGCTACACCTTC
TRBJ2-3 | - | - | TRBV21-1 | CASSKGQRGGTDTQYF | TGTGCCAGCAGCAAAGGACAGCGGGGGGGCACAGATACGCAGTATTTT
TRBJ2-7 | TRBD1 | - | TRBV5-5 | CASSLRTGESYEQYF | TGTGCCAGCAGCTTGAGGACAGGGGAATCCTACGAGCAGTACTTC
TRBJ1-1 | - | - | TRBV6-5 | CASSSGGRRRAFF | TGTGCCAGCAGCAGTGGGGGCAGACGGCGAGCTTTCTTT